The text below deals with one TCR beta chain. Its target is not known. This entry comes from a study of T cells after yellow fever vaccination. The study, taken as a whole, reports: Although most clonotypes did not, a small share appeared in both CD4 and CD8 compartments. Though it reached lower strength, the secondary response hit its peak faster, day 5 versus 15.

The CDR3 is 13 amino acids. Germline V gives CDR1 SGHVS, CDR2 FNYEAQ. V was cut by 3 bases and J by 0 bases, with 5 bases left in between. Using its own MiXCR run on the 5' RACE reads, TCRdb lists one record per CDR3 protein. The data contain 340,000 or so distinct CDR3 sequences, roughly an eighth of them singletons. This chain links TRBV7-6 with TRBJ1-1; D is unresolved. The sample consisted of CD4+ T cells sorted from PBMCs, taken 15 days after the yellow fever booster vaccination. The TCR originated in a man younger than 30 who received the YFV17D yellow fever vaccine. CDR3 in DNA: TGTGCCAGCAGCTTTCAGATGAACACTGAAGCTTTCTTT. As protein: CASSFQMNTEAFF.